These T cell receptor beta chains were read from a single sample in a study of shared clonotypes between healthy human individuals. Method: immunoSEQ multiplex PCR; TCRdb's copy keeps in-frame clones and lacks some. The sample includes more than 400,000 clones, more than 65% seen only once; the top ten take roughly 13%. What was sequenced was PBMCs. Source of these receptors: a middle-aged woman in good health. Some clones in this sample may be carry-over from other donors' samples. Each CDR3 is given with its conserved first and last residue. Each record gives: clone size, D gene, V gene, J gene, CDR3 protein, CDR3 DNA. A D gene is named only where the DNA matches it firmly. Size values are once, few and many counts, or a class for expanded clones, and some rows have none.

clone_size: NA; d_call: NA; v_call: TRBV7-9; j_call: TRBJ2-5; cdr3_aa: CASSFSVGGQETQYF; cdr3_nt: TGTGCCAGCAGCTTCTCAGTAGGAGGGCAAGAGACCCAGTACTTC
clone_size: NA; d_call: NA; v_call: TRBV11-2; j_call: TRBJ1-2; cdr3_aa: CASSERQVLAGYTF; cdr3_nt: TGTGCCAGCAGCGAAAGACAGGTCCTGGCGGGCTACACCTTC
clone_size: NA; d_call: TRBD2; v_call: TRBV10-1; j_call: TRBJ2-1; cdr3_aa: CASSGGTSGYNEQFF; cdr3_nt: TGCGCCAGCAGTGGAGGGACTAGCGGCTACAATGAGCAGTTCTTC
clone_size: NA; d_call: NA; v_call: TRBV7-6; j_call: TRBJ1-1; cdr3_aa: CASSLGGFNTEAFF; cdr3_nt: TGTGCCAGCAGCTTAGGGGGATTTAACACTGAAGCTTTCTTT
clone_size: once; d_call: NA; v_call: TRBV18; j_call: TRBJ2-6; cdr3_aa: CASSPRTASSGANVLTF; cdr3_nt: TGTGCCAGCTCACCACGGACAGCTTCCTCTGGGGCCAACGTCCTGACTTTC
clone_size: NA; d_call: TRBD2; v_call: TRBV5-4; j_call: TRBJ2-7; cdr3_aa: CASTRLAGGLSSYEQYF; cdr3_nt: TGTGCCAGCACCCGCCTAGCGGGAGGGCTCTCATCCTACGAGCAGTACTTC
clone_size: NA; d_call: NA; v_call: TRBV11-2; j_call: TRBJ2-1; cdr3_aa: CASSLGFSSTNEQFF; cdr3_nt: TGTGCCAGCAGCTTGGGCTTTAGCAGTACAAATGAGCAGTTCTTC
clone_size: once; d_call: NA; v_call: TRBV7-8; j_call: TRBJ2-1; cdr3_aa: CASSARDQRRSFF; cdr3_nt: TGTGCCAGCAGCGCTCGGGACCAACGACGGTCGTTCTTC
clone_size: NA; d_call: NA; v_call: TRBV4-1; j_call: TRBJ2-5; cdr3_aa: CASSQWRQETQYF; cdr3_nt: TGCGCCAGCAGCCAGTGGAGACAAGAGACCCAGTACTTC
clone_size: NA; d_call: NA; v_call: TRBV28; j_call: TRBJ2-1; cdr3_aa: CASSLQRLEQFF; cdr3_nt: TGTGCCAGCAGTTTACAAAGACTTGAGCAGTTCTTC
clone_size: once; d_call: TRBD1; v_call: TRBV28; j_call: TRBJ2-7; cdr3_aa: CASSLRTGGAYEQYF; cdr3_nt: TGTGCCAGCAGTTTAAGGACAGGGGGCGCGTACGAGCAGTACTTC
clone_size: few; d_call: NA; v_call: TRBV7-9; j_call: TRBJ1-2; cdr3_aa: CASSLAGARGGYTF; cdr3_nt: TGTGCCAGCAGCTTGGCAGGAGCGAGGGGTGGCTACACCTTC
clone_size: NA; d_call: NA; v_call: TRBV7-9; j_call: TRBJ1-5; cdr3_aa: CASSLVTSNQPQHF; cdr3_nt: TGTGCCAGCAGCTTAGTTACTAGCAATCAGCCCCAGCATTTT
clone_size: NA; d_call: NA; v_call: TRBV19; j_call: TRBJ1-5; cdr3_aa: CASSYPQAPQHF; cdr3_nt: TGTGCCAGTAGTTACCCGCAGGCACCCCAGCATTTT
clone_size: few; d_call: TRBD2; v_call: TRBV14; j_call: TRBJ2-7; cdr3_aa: CASGGTSGNRLLAEQYF; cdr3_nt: TGTGCCAGCGGGGGGACTAGCGGGAATAGACTCCTAGCCGAGCAGTACTTC
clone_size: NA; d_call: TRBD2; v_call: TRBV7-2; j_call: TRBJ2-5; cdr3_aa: CASSLGSSGRETQYF; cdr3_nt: TGTGCCAGCAGCTTAGGTTCTAGCGGGAGAGAGACCCAGTACTTC